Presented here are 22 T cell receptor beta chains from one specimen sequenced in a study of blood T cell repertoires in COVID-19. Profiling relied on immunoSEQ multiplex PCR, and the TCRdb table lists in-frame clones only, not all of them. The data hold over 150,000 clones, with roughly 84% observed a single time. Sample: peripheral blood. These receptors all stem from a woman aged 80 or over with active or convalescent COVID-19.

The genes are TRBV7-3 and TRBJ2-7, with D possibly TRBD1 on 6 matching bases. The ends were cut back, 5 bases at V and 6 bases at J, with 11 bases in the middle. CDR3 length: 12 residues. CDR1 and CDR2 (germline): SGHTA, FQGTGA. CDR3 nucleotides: TGTGCCAGCAGCCTACAGGGATTCGAGCAGTACTTC. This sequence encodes CASSLQGFEQYF.

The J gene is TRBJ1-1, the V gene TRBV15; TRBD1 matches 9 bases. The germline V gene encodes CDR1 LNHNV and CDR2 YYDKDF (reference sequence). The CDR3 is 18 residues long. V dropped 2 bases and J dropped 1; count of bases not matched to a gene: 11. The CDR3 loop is CATSRSMLRGQGNTEAFF. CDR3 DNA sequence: TGTGCCACCAGCAGATCCATGTTAAGGGGACAGGGGAACACTGAAGCTTTCTTT.

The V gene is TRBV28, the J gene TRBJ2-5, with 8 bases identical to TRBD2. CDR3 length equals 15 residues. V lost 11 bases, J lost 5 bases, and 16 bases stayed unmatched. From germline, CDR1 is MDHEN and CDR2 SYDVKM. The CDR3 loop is CAVNRDGLAGETQYF. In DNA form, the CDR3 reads TGTGCCGTTAATAGGGACGGACTAGCCGGCGAGACCCAGTACTTC.

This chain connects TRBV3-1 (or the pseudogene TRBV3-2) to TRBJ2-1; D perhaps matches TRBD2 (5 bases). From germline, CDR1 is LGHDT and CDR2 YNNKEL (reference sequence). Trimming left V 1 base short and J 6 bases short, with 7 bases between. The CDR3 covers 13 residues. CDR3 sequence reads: CASSQAGINEQFF. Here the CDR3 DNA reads TGTGCCAGCAGCCAAGCCGGGATCAATGAGCAGTTCTTC.

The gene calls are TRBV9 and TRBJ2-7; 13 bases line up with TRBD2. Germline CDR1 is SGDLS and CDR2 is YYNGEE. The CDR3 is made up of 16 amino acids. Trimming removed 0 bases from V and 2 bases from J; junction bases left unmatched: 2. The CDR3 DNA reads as TGTGCCAGCAGCGTAGGGACTAGCGGGAGAGCCTACGAGCAGTACTTC. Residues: CASSVGTSGRAYEQYF. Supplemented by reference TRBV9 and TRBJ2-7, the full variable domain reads DSGVTQTPKHLITATGQRVTLRCSPRSGDLSVYWYQQSLDQGLQFLIQYYNGEERAKGNILERFSAQQFPDLHSELNLSSLELGDSALYFCASSVGTSGRAYEQYFGPGTRLTVT.

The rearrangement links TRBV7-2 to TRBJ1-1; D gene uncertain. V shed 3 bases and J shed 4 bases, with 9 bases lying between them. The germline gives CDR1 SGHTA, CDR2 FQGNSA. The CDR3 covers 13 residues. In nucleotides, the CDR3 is TGTGCCAGCAGCTTGTACGGGAGCACTGAAGCTTTCTTT. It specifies CASSLYGSTEAFF.

The DNA for the CDR3 is TGCGCCAGCAGCCTTAGTCTTGAGCAGTTCTTC. This gives the protein CASSLSLEQFF. The chain couples TRBV5-1 to TRBJ2-1; D not resolved. The V gene's germline CDR1 is SGHRS and CDR2 YFSETQ. The CDR3 length is 11 residues. Trimming took off 4 bases at V and 9 bases at J, with 8 bases between the two ends.

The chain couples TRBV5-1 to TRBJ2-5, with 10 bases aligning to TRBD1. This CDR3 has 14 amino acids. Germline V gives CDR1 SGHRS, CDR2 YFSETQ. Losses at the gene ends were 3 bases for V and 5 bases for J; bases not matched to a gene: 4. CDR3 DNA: TGCGCCAGCAGCTCGGGACAGGGGTTGGAGACCCAGTACTTC. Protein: CASSSGQGLETQYF.

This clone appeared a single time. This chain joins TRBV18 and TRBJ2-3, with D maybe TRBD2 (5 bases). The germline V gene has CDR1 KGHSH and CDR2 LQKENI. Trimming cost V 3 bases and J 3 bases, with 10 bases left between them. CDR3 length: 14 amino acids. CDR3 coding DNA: TGTGCCAGCTCACCTCAAGGCGGGACAGATACGCAGTATTTT. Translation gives CASSPQGGTDTQYF.

The chain's CDR3 is CASSQVYGNTIYF. The CDR3 DNA is TGTGCCAGCAGCCAAGTCTATGGAAACACCATATATTTT. V gene TRBV27 combines with J gene TRBJ1-3, with no clear D. Trimming pared 6 bases from V and 3 bases from J, leaving 9 bases between. The germline V gene has CDR1 MNHEY and CDR2 SMNVEV (reference sequence). This CDR3 spans 13 amino acids.

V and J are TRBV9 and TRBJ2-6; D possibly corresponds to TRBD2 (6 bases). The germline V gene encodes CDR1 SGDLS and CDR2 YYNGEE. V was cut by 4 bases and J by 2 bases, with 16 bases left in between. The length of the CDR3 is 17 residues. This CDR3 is CASSPRVGGTGANVLTF. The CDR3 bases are TGTGCCAGCAGCCCGCGGGTGGGGGGAACTGGGGCCAACGTCCTGACTTTC. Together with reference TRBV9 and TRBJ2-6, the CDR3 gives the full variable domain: DSGVTQTPKHLITATGQRVTLRCSPRSGDLSVYWYQQSLDQGLQFLIQYYNGEERAKGNILERFSAQQFPDLHSELNLSSLELGDSALYFCASSPRVGGTGANVLTFGAGSRLTVL.

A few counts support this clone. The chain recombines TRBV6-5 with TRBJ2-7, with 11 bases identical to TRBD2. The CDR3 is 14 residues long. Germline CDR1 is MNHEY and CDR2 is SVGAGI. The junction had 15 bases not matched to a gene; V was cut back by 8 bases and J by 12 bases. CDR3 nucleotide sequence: TGTGCCAGCGGCGAACTAGCGGGAGAGTTTGTGCGGTACTTC. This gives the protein CASGELAGEFVRYF.

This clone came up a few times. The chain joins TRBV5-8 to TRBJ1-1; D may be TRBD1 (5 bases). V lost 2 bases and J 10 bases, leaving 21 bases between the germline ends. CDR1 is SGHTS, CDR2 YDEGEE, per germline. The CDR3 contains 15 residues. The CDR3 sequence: CASSLRDSAYTGAFF. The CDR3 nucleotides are TGTGCCAGCAGCTTACGGGACTCAGCATACACCGGAGCTTTCTTT.

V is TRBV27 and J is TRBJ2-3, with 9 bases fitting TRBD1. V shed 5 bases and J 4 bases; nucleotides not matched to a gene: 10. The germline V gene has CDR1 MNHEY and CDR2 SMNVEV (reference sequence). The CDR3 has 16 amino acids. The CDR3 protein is CASSLPPTGGADTQYF. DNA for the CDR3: TGTGCCAGCAGTCTTCCCCCGACAGGGGGGGCAGATACGCAGTATTTT.

The CDR3: CASSVQGLSTDTQYF. As DNA, the CDR3 is TGTGCCAGCAGTGTCCAGGGGTTGTCTACAGATACGCAGTATTTT. The chain recombines TRBV2 with TRBJ2-3; a weak D match, TRBD1 (6 bases). Germline V lookup: CDR1 SNHLY, CDR2 FYNNEI. The CDR3 consists of 15 residues. V was pared by 4 bases and J by 3 bases, with 14 bases between.

Here the CDR3 DNA reads TGTGCCTGGGGGACAACCTATAATTCACCCCTCCACTTT. This translates into CAWGTTYNSPLHF. The rearrangement joins TRBV30 to TRBJ1-6; D is perhaps TRBD1 (6 bases). This CDR3 region has 13 residues. V was cut by 5 bases and J by 2 bases, with 7 bases left in between. Germline loops: CDR1 GTSNPN, CDR2 SVGIG (reference sequence). The variable domain in full, completed from reference TRBV30 and TRBJ1-6, reads SQTIHQWPATLVQPVGSPLSLECTVEGTSNPNLYWYRQAAGRGLQLLFYSVGIGQISSEVPQNLSASRPQDRQFILSSKKLLLSDSGFYLCAWGTTYNSPLHFGNGTRLTVT.

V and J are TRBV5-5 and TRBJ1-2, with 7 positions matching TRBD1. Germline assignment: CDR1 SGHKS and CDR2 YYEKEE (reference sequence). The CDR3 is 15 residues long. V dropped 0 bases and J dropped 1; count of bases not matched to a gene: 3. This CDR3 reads CASSLVGQSNYGYTF. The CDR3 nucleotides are TGTGCCAGCAGCTTGGTGGGACAGAGTAACTATGGCTACACCTTC. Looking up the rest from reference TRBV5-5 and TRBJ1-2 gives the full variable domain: DAGVTQSPTHLIKTRGQQVTLRCSPISGHKSVSWYQQVLGQGPQFIFQYYEKEERGRGNFPDRFSARQFPNYSSELNVNALLLGDSALYLCASSLVGQSNYGYTFGSGTRLTVV.

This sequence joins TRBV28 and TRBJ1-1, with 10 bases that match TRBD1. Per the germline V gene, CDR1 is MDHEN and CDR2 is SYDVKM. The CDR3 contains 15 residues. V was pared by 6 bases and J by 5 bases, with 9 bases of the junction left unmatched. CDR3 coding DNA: TGTGCCAGCAGGGGGGGGGACAGGGGCGGAACTGAAGCTTTCTTT. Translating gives CASRGGDRGGTEAFF.

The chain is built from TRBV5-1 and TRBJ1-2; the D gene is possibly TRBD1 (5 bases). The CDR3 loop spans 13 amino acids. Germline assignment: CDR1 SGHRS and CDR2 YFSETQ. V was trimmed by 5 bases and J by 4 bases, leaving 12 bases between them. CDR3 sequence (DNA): TGCGCCAGCAGAACGACAGACCTCTATGGCTACACCTTC. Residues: CASRTTDLYGYTF.

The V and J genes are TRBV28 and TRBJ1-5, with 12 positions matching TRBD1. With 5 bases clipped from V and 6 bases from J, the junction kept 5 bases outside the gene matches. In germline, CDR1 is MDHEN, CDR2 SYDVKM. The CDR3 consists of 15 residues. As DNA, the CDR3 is TGTGCCAGCAGTGGGGGGACAGGGGGCGGTCAGCCCCAGCATTTT. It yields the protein CASSGGTGGGQPQHF.

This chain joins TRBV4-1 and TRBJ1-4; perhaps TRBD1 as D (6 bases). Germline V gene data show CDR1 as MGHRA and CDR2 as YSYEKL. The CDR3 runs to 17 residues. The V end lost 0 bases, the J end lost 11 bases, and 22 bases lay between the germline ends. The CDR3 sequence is CASSQDEGGALGNKLFF. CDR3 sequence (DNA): TGCGCCAGCAGCCAAGATGAGGGGGGGGCCCTGGGAAATAAACTGTTTTTT.

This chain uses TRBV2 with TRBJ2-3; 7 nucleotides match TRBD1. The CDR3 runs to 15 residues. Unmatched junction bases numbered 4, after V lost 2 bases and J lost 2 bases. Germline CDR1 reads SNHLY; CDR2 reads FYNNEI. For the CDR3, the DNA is TGTGCCAGCAGTGAAAAGGGGGCCTCCACAGATACGCAGTATTTT. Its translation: CASSEKGASTDTQYF.